This T cell receptor (beta chain) was observed in a study of T cell responses to AZD1222 COVID-19 vaccine. Here immunoSEQ multiplex PCR was the method, and the copy in TCRdb shows in-frame clones only, minus some. The repertoire holds about 270,000 clones, with 90% to 95% as singletons. The clonotype originates from an adult who received the AZD1222 COVID-19 vaccine. The sample consisted of peripheral blood, taken 28 days after the second AZD1222 dose.

The CDR3 region is CASSVGQENQPQHF. For the CDR3, the DNA is TGTGCCAGCAGCGTAGGACAGGAGAATCAGCCCCAGCATTTT. V and J are TRBV9 and TRBJ1-5; a weak D match, TRBD1 (6 bases). CDR1 and CDR2 (germline): SGDLS, YYNGEE. Between the trimmed V and J ends, which lost 0 bases and 4 bases, there was a span of 8 bases. The CDR3 is made up of 14 amino acids.